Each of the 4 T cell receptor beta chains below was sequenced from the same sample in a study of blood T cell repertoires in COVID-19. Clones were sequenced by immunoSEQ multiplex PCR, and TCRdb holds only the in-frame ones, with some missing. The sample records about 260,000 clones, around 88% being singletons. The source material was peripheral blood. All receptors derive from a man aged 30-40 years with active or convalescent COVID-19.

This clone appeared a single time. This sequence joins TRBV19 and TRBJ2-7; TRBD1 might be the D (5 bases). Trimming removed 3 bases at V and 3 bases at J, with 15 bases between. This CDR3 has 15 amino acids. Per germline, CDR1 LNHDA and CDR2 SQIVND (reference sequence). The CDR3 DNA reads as TGTGCCAGTAGTATCTTGCCAGGGTCGATCTACGAGCAGTACTTC. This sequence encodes CASSILPGSIYEQYF.

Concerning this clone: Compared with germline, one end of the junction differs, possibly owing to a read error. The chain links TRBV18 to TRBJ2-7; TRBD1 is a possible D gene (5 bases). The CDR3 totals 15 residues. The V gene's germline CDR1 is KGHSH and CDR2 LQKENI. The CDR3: CASSPPPAGSSEQYF. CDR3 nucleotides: TGTGCCAGCTCACCACCTCCGGCAGGGTCCTCCGAGCAGTACTTC. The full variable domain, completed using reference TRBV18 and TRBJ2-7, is NAGVMQNPRHLVRRRGQEARLRCSPMKGHSHVYWYRQLPEEGLKFMVYLQKENIIDESGMPKERFSAEFPKEGPSILRIQQVVRGDSAAYFCASSPPPAGSSEQYFGPGTRLTVT.

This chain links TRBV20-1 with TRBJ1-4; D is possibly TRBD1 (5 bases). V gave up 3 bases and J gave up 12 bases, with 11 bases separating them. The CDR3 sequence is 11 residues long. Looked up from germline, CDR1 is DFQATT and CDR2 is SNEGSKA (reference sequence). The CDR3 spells CSASRGRQLFF. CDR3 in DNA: TGCAGTGCTAGTAGGGGAAGGCAACTGTTTTTT.

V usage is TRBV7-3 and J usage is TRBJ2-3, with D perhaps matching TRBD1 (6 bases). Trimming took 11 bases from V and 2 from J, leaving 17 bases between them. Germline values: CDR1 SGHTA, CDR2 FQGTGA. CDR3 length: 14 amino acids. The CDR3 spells CALSPGAITDTQYF. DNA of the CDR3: TGTGCCCTTTCGCCAGGGGCGATCACAGATACGCAGTATTTT.